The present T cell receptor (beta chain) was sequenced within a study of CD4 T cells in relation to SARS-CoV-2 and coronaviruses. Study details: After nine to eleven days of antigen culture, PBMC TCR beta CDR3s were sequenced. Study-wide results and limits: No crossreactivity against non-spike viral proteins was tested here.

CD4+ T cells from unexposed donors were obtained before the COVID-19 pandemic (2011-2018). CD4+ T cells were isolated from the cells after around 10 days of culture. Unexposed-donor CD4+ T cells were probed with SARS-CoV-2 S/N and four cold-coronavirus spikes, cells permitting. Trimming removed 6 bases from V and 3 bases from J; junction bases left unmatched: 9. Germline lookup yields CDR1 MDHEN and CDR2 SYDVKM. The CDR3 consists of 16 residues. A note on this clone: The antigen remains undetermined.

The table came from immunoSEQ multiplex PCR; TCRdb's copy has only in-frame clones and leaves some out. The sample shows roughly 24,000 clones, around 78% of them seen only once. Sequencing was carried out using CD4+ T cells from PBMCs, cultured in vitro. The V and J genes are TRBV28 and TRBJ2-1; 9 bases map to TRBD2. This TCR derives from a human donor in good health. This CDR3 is CASRNSGTSNYNEQFF. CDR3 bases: TGTGCCAGCAGAAACTCCGGGACTAGCAACTACAATGAGCAGTTCTTC.